Following are 3 T cell receptor beta chains from one sample sequenced in a study of blood T cell repertoires in COVID-19. Profiled with immunoSEQ multiplex PCR; TCRdb holds only in-frame clones, not every one. The sample lists 120,000 to 150,000 clones, about nine tenths occurring once. Sample: peripheral blood. The receptor set was obtained from a human donor in a cohort sampled during active COVID-19.

The CDR3 spells CASSLPGTSTGELFF. The CDR3 coding sequence is TGTGCCAGCAGTTTACCGGGAACTAGCACCGGGGAGCTGTTTTTT. The chain combines TRBV27 with TRBJ2-2; tentative D call: TRBD2 (5 bases). The CDR3 sequence is 15 residues long. Trimming cost V 2 bases and J 4 bases, with 11 bases left between them. CDR1 is MNHEY, CDR2 SMNVEV, per germline (reference sequence).

The rearrangement uses TRBV25-1 and TRBJ1-3; D unresolved. This CDR3 has 13 residues. Trimming took off 5 bases at V and 8 bases at J, with 13 bases between the two ends. The germline gives CDR1 MGHDK, CDR2 SYGVNS. CDR3 DNA sequence: TGTGCCAGCAGTTCCTCTGGGAGCTACACCATATATTTT. It is translated as CASSSSGSYTIYF.

The chain carries TRBV5-1 and TRBJ2-7; 7 nucleotides align to TRBD1. The ends lost 2 bases at V and 6 bases at J; junction bases unmatched: 5. Germline V lookup: CDR1 SGHRS, CDR2 YFSETQ. The CDR3 length is 13 residues. Written as DNA, the CDR3 is TGCGCCAGCAGCTTTGAGACAGGGCTCGAGCAGTACTTC. It encodes CASSFETGLEQYF.